The 31 T cell receptor beta chains presented below share a single source sample, sequenced in a study of cytomegalovirus exposure and HLA in healthy donors. Sequenced by immunoSEQ multiplex PCR; TCRdb stores in-frame clones only, minus some. The table includes about 140,000 clones, 70% to 90% detected once. What was sequenced was PBMCs. The receptors shown here come from a young woman in good health and CMV-seropositive.

As to this clone: One junction end does not reproduce the germline sequence, and a read error may be involved. The CDR3 is CASSPGTGEGYGQYF. The CDR3 region has the DNA TGTGCCAGTAGTCCCGGGACTGGCGAGGGGTACGGGCAGTACTTC. This sequence joins TRBV19 and TRBJ2-7; a weak D match, TRBD2 (6 bases). Per germline, CDR1 LNHDA and CDR2 SQIVND (reference sequence). This CDR3 spans 15 amino acids.

The table lists this clone with a count of one. This chain connects TRBV14 to TRBJ2-7; D is perhaps TRBD1 (5 bases). The V end lost 2 bases, the J end lost 7 bases, and 18 bases lay between the germline ends. CDR1 is SGHDN and CDR2 is FVKESK in the germline V gene. This CDR3 spans 15 amino acids. The CDR3: CASSQPGIGKDEQYF. The CDR3, as DNA: TGTGCCAGCAGCCAACCAGGGATTGGTAAAGATGAGCAGTACTTC.

The chain has TRBV4-2 and TRBJ1-4, with D possibly TRBD1 on 5 matching bases. The V gene's germline CDR1 is LGHNA and CDR2 YNFKEQ. Trimming shortened V by 0 bases and J by 7 bases, and 15 bases separated the two germline ends. This CDR3 has 16 amino acids. The CDR3 loop reads CASSQDLRGLGEKLFF. The CDR3 DNA sequence: TGTGCCAGCAGCCAAGATTTAAGGGGCTTGGGTGAAAAACTGTTTTTT.

V usage is TRBV10-3 and J usage is TRBJ1-1, with D possibly matching TRBD1 (5 bases). V was pared by 6 bases and J by 1 base, with 15 bases between. This CDR3 spans 15 amino acids. Germline V gene lookup returns CDR1 ENHRY and CDR2 SYGVKD. In DNA form, the CDR3 reads TGTGCCATCAGCCCTCGTGACAGTGGGAACACTGAAGCTTTCTTT. Translating gives CAISPRDSGNTEAFF.

This sequence joins TRBV29-1 and TRBJ2-2, with a possible D match to TRBD1 (6 bases). V lost 4 bases, J lost 6 bases, and 12 bases lay in between. CDR3 length equals 13 residues. The germline gives CDR1 SQVTM, CDR2 ANQGSEA. CDR3 loop: CSVGTGLAGELFF. The CDR3 nucleotides read TGCAGCGTTGGAACAGGGTTAGCCGGGGAGCTGTTTTTT.

This clone was counted once. The chain uses TRBV7-6 and TRBJ2-5, with D perhaps TRBD1 (6 bases). Germline CDR1 SGHVS, CDR2 FNYEAQ. V shed 5 bases and J shed 2 bases, with 18 bases lying between them. There are 16 residues in the CDR3. This CDR3 is CASSALRGALQETQYF. In DNA, the CDR3 is TGTGCCAGCAGCGCCCTCAGGGGCGCGCTTCAAGAGACCCAGTACTTC. Filled out from reference TRBV7-6 and TRBJ2-5, the complete variable domain reads GAGVSQSPRYKVTKRGQDVALRCDPISGHVSLYWYRQALGQGPEFLTYFNYEAQQDKSGLPNDRFSAERPEGSISTLTIQRTEQRDSAMYRCASSALRGALQETQYFGPGTRLLVL.

This clone was observed once. The chain carries TRBV9 and TRBJ2-1, with 10 bases matching TRBD2. The CDR3 loop spans 16 amino acids. V shed 2 bases, J shed 9 bases, and the junction held 11 bases outside the gene matches. CDR1 is SGDLS and CDR2 is YYNGEE in the germline V gene. The CDR3 region is CASSVGETSGNLEQFF. The CDR3 region has the DNA TGTGCCAGCAGCGTTGGAGAAACTAGCGGGAATCTTGAGCAGTTCTTC.

The chain joins TRBV23-1 to TRBJ2-2; 10 bases align to TRBD1. TRBV23-1 is an open reading frame, and its role is uncertain. V trimming: 3 bases; J trimming: 5 bases; junction bases outside the gene matches: 3. The CDR3 extends over 15 amino acids. CDR3 nucleotide sequence: TGCGCCAGCAGTCACCGACAGGGGGCGACCGGGGAGCTGTTTTTT. Its protein product is CASSHRQGATGELFF.

The chain couples TRBV6-1 to TRBJ2-7; 11 bases align to TRBD2. This CDR3 comprises 14 residues. V lost 3 bases, J lost 3 bases, and 1 base stayed unmatched. Germline V gives CDR1 MNHNS, CDR2 SASEGT. The CDR3 loop reads CASSDGTSGYEQYF. The CDR3, as DNA: TGTGCCAGCAGTGACGGGACTAGCGGCTACGAGCAGTACTTC.

The chain has TRBV7-3 and TRBJ2-7, with 7 bases lining up with TRBD2. The ends lost 3 bases at V and 5 bases at J; junction bases unmatched: 7. This CDR3 contains 14 residues. The germline CDR1 and CDR2 sequences are SGHTA and FQGTGA. The CDR3 sequence is CASSFTGTTHEQYF. The CDR3 DNA follows: TGTGCCAGCAGCTTCACCGGGACTACCCACGAGCAGTACTTC.

This chain connects TRBV21-1 to TRBJ1-3; the D call of TRBD1 is as the table states it, not checked on the DNA. TRBV21-1 has pseudogene status. CDR3 length equals 16 residues. This chain's CDR3 is CASSKAPVPPGNTIYF. CDR3 sequence (DNA): TGTGCCAGCAGCAAAGCGCCAGTCCCACCTGGAAACACCATATATTTT.

The genes are TRBV4-3 and TRBJ2-3; 8 nucleotides agree with TRBD2. This CDR3 spans 16 amino acids. Germline V gene lookup returns CDR1 LGHNA and CDR2 YSLEER. Unmatched junction bases numbered 3, after V lost 0 bases and J lost 1 base. CDR3 loop: CASSQDPAGGTDTQYF. The CDR3 bases are TGCGCCAGCAGCCAAGATCCAGCGGGGGGCACAGATACGCAGTATTTT.

This clone was counted only a few times. This chain connects TRBV2 to TRBJ2-2; D is perhaps TRBD2 (5 bases). V shed 6 bases and J shed 7 bases, with 12 bases lying between them. From germline, CDR1 is SNHLY and CDR2 FYNNEI. This CDR3 region has 13 residues. CDR3 DNA sequence: TGTGCCAGCAGCCCCCGGGGTGGCGGGGAGCTGTTTTTT. Its translation: CASSPRGGGELFF.

The chain carries TRBV5-1 and TRBJ2-3, with a tentative D call TRBD1 (5 bases). The germline V gene has CDR1 SGHRS and CDR2 YFSETQ. This CDR3 has 15 amino acids. Trimming removed 2 bases from V and 0 bases from J, with 10 bases in between. The CDR3 DNA reads TGCGCCAGCAGCTTCAAGGGGTCTAGCACAGATACGCAGTATTTT. Protein sequence: CASSFKGSSTDTQYF.

The chain employs TRBV7-2 and TRBJ2-1; TRBD2 matches 8 bases. This CDR3 comprises 15 residues. The V gene's germline CDR1 is SGHTA and CDR2 FQGNSA. V shed 6 bases, J shed 1 base, and the junction held 5 bases outside the gene matches. The CDR3 loop is CASSRREVSYNEQFF. The CDR3 DNA reads as TGTGCCAGCAGTCGGCGGGAGGTATCCTACAATGAGCAGTTCTTC. The whole variable domain, filled in from reference TRBV7-2 and TRBJ2-1, reads GAGVSQSPSNKVTEKGKDVELRCDPISGHTALYWYRQSLGQGLEFLIYFQGNSAPDKSGLPSDRFSAERTGGSVSTLTIQRTQQEDSAVYLCASSRREVSYNEQFFGPGTRLTVL.

The rearrangement uses TRBV7-2 and TRBJ1-1; 8 nucleotides line up with TRBD1. This CDR3 has 16 residues. Looked up from germline, CDR1 is SGHTA and CDR2 is FQGNSA. J was trimmed by 1 base and V by 1 base; bases with no gene match: 5. This chain's CDR3 is CASSLVAGGRNTEAFF. Written as DNA, the CDR3 is TGTGCCAGCAGCTTAGTCGCAGGGGGCAGGAACACTGAAGCTTTCTTT.

This clone appeared a single time. CDR3 region: CSAAHYEKLFF. Here the CDR3 DNA reads TGCAGTGCGGCACATTATGAAAAACTGTTTTTT. The chain uses TRBV20-1 and TRBJ1-4; D call uncertain. There are 11 residues in the CDR3. The V end lost 6 bases, the J end lost 6 bases, and 8 bases lay between the germline ends. Germline CDR1 and CDR2: DFQATT and SNEGSKA (reference sequence).

J is TRBJ1-1 and V is TRBV5-6; 7 nucleotides agree with TRBD1. The CDR3 loop spans 15 amino acids. Trimming at V came to 4 bases and at J to 2 bases, leaving 8 bases not matched to a gene. From germline, CDR1 is SGHDT and CDR2 YYEEEE. CDR3 protein: CASSRETGLNTEAFF. CDR3 nucleotide sequence: TGTGCCAGCAGCAGGGAGACAGGGCTCAACACTGAAGCTTTCTTT.

V gene TRBV2 combines with J gene TRBJ2-1; TRBD2 agrees at 8 bases. The CDR3 has 12 residues. V dropped 5 bases and J dropped 9; count of bases not matched to a gene: 3. CDR1 is SNHLY, CDR2 FYNNEI, per germline. CDR3 sequence: CASSPSGGEQFF. The CDR3 DNA sequence: TGTGCCAGCAGTCCCAGCGGGGGTGAGCAGTTCTTC.

The chain combines TRBV23-1 with TRBJ2-2, with D tentatively TRBD2 (5 bases). TRBV23-1 is an ORF; its function is uncertain. This CDR3 comprises 14 residues. The germline V and J ends were trimmed by 6 bases and 10 bases, with 18 bases remaining between them. This CDR3 reads CASSHNGGSEELFF. The CDR3 nucleotides are TGCGCCAGCAGCCACAACGGTGGGAGCGAGGAGCTGTTTTTT.

In this sample, this clone turned up once. The chain combines TRBV7-2 with TRBJ1-1, with 9 bases aligning to TRBD1. V was clipped by 4 bases and J by 10 bases; unmatched bases: 7. Germline lookup yields CDR1 SGHTA and CDR2 FQGNSA. The CDR3 runs 13 residues. CDR3 nucleotides: TGTGCCAGCAGCTGGGACAGGGATGGGGTAGCTTTCTTT. The encoded protein is CASSWDRDGVAFF.

This clone was seen a handful of times. The rearrangement uses TRBV28 and TRBJ1-2, with D uncertain. CDR1 and CDR2 from the germline V gene are MDHEN and SYDVKM. The CDR3 runs 13 residues. V lost 4 bases, J lost 5 bases, and 11 bases lay in between. The CDR3 sequence is CASSSRPAYGYTF. The CDR3 DNA reads as TGTGCCAGCAGTTCTAGGCCAGCTTATGGCTACACCTTC.

This chain connects TRBV5-6 to TRBJ2-7, with D unresolved. V was cut by 4 bases and J by 0 bases, with 2 bases left in between. Germline CDR1 and CDR2: SGHDT and YYEEEE. This CDR3 has 11 amino acids. Here the CDR3 DNA reads TGTGCCAGCAGCCACTCCTACGAGCAGTACTTC. Its translation is CASSHSYEQYF.

This chain connects TRBV29-1 to TRBJ2-7; weak D call: TRBD1 (5 bases). CDR3 length: 13 residues. Germline V lookup: CDR1 SQVTM, CDR2 ANQGSEA. V lost 3 bases to trimming and J lost 2 bases, with 11 bases between them. The chain's CDR3 is CSVEPQGAYEQYF. DNA of the CDR3: TGCAGCGTTGAGCCGCAGGGCGCCTACGAGCAGTACTTC.

This chain joins TRBV28 and TRBJ2-7; perhaps TRBD2 as D (6 bases). Trimming stripped 2 bases from V and 6 bases from J, with 14 bases between. CDR1 MDHEN and CDR2 SYDVKM come from the germline V gene. The CDR3 runs to 14 residues. The CDR3 loop reads CASSLGGVAGEQYF. CDR3 DNA: TGTGCCAGCAGTTTAGGAGGGGTGGCAGGCGAGCAGTACTTC.

The rearrangement links TRBV10-3 to TRBJ2-7, with 7 bases aligning to TRBD2. CDR3 length: 14 amino acids. Losses at the gene ends were 9 bases for V and 2 bases for J; bases not matched to a gene: 10. Germline V gene lookup returns CDR1 ENHRY and CDR2 SYGVKD. CDR3 nucleotides: TGTGCCATTGGGGGGGAGACTGCAGCCTACGAGCAGTACTTC. This gives the protein CAIGGETAAYEQYF.

The V and J genes are TRBV2 and TRBJ2-4, with 7 bases identical to TRBD2. Germline V gives CDR1 SNHLY, CDR2 FYNNEI. The CDR3 contains 12 residues. The V gene end was trimmed by 6 bases and the J gene end by 6 bases; junction bases not matched to a gene: 2. This CDR3 reads CASRPGGNIQYF. Here the CDR3 DNA reads TGTGCCAGCAGGCCGGGAGGAAACATTCAGTACTTC.

This chain joins TRBV5-1 and TRBJ2-1; D uncertain. Trimming shortened V by 4 bases and J by 3 bases, and 8 bases separated the two germline ends. The CDR3 runs 13 residues. Germline loops: CDR1 SGHRS, CDR2 YFSETQ. The CDR3 bases are TGCGCCAGCAGCGACCAGGACTACAATGAGCAGTTCTTC. Protein: CASSDQDYNEQFF.

The chain employs TRBV6-6 and TRBJ2-7, with 7 bases that match TRBD1. J was trimmed by 2 bases and V by 5 bases; bases with no gene match: 12. The CDR3 loop spans 16 amino acids. The germline V gene encodes CDR1 MNHNY and CDR2 SVGAGI (reference sequence). CDR3 sequence: CASSQTRRQGAYEQYF. The CDR3 DNA reads TGTGCCAGCAGTCAAACTAGAAGGCAGGGGGCCTACGAGCAGTACTTC.

About this clone: An end of the junction differs from the germline gene, which may be a read error. V usage is TRBV7-7 and J usage is TRBJ2-1, with TRBD2 matching 10 bases. CDR1 SSHAT and CDR2 FNYEAQ come from the germline V gene (reference sequence). This CDR3 region has 15 residues. CDR3 in amino acids: CASSPSGGAGNEQFF. CDR3 nucleotides: TGTGCTAGCAGCCCCAGCGGGGGGGCGGGTAATGAGCAGTTCTTC.

The chain uses TRBV18 and TRBJ1-1, with a possible D match to TRBD1 (6 bases). The CDR3 totals 15 residues. The V end was cut by 3 bases, the J end by 0 bases, with 11 bases between. Germline CDR1 reads KGHSH; CDR2 reads LQKENI. CDR3 amino acids: CASSPTGGMNTEAFF. Here the CDR3 DNA reads TGTGCCAGCTCACCTACGGGGGGCATGAACACTGAAGCTTTCTTT.